Described below is a single T cell receptor (beta chain) sequence and its context. One Seattle source followed patients from active infection through their disease course. These data come from a study of blood T cell repertoires in COVID-19. On the study more broadly: PBMCs, B-cell-depleted T cells, or T cells provided the cDNA or gDNA that made up the material.

Profiled with immunoSEQ multiplex PCR; TCRdb holds only in-frame clones, not every one. The repertoire holds hundreds of thousands of clones, with 80% to 90% as singletons. Germline V CDR1 and CDR2: SGHVS, FNYEAQ. The CDR3 has 14 amino acids. V lost 4 bases and J lost 2, with 11 bases in between. This chain links TRBV7-6 with TRBJ1-2, with D perhaps matching TRBD1 (6 bases). The TCR was taken from a woman in her 50s with COVID-19, enrolled during active disease. Specimen: peripheral blood. Here the CDR3 reads CASSSERGNYGYTF. CDR3 DNA sequence: TGTGCCAGCAGCTCAGAAAGGGGGAACTATGGCTACACCTTC.